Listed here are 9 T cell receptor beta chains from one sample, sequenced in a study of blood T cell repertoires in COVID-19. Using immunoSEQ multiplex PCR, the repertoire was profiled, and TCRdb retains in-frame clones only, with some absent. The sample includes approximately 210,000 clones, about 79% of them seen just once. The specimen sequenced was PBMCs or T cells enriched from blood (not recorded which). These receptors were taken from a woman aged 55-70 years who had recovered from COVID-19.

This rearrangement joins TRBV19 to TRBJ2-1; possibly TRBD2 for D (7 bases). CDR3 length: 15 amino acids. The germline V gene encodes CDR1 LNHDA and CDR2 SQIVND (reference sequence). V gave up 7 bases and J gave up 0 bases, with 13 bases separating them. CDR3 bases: TGTGCCAGTAAGGGAGGGGGGAGCTCCTACAATGAGCAGTTCTTC. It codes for CASKGGGSSYNEQFF.

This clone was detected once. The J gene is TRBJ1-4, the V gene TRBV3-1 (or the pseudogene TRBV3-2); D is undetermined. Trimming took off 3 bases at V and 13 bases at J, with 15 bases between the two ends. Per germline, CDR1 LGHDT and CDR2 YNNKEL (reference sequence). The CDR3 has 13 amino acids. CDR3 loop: CASSQNSLLGLFF. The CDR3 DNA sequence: TGTGCCAGCAGCCAGAACAGCCTATTGGGACTGTTTTTT.

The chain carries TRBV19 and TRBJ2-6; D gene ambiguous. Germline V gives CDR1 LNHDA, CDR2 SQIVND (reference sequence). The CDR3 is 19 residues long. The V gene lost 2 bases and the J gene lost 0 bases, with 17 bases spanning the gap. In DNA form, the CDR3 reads TGTGCCAGTAGTATAACCTCGATGGGCTTCAGCTCTGGGGCCAACGTCCTGACTTTC. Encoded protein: CASSITSMGFSSGANVLTF.

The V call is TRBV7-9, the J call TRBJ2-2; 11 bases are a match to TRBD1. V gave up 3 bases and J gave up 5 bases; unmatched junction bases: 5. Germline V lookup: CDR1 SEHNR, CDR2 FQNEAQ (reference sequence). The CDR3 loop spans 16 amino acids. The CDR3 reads CASSLRTGGRTGELFF. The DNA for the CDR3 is TGTGCCAGCAGCTTGCGGACAGGGGGCAGGACCGGGGAGCTGTTTTTT.

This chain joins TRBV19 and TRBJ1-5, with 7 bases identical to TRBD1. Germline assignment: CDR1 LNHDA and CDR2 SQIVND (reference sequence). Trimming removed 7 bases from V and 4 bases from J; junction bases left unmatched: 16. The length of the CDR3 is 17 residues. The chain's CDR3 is CASNTGTVKSGNQPQHF. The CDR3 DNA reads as TGTGCCAGTAACACCGGGACAGTCAAATCCGGGAATCAGCCCCAGCATTTT.

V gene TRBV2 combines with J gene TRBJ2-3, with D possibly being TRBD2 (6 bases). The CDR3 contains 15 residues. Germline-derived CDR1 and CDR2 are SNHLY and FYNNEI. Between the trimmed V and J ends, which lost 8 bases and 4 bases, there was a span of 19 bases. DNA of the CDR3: TGTGCCAGCCTAGAAACTAGCAAGGGGTCAGATACGCAGTATTTT. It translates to CASLETSKGSDTQYF.

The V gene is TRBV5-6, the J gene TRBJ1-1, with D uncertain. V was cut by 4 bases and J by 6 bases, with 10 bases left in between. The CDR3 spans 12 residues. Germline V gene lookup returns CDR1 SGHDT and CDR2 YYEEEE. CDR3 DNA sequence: TGTGCCAGCAGCGTCCATGAGGCTGAAGCTTTCTTT. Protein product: CASSVHEAEAFF.

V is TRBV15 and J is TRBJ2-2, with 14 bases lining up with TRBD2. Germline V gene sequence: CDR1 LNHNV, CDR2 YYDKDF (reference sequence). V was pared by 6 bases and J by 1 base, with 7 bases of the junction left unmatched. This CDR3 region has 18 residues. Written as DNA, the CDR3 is TGTGCCACCAGTCGGACGGGACTAGCGGGAGTGAACACCGGGGAGCTGTTTTTT. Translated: CATSRTGLAGVNTGELFF.

The CDR3 spells CASSPGGNQPQHF. The CDR3 DNA sequence: TGTGCCAGCAGCCCGGGTGGCAATCAGCCCCAGCATTTT. V and J are TRBV12-3 or TRBV12-4 and TRBJ1-5; D gene uncertain. V lost 6 bases and J lost 2, with 8 bases in between. This CDR3 contains 13 residues.